Described below is a single T cell receptor beta chain sequence and its context. The germline CDR1 and CDR2 sequences are MGHRA and YSYEKL. Trimming pared 0 bases from V and 9 bases from J, leaving 12 bases between. The CDR3 is 14 residues long. Combining a sample-barcoded 5' primer with a J-beta primer mix, a second PCR ran for roughly 6 to 12 cycles. TCRdb recomputed calls from the 5' RACE reads with MiXCR, one row per CDR3 protein. The sample lists more than 600,000 distinct CDR3 sequences; approximately 25% were seen once. This sample was included in a study of blood T cells in healthy people across ages. These data were also reused for a study on T cells of mothers and their children. As that report states: A few healthy Caucasian mothers and their six children donated.

The sequenced sample consisted of blood. This receptor was identified in a boy between 10 and 17 years old in good health. The chain couples TRBV4-1 to TRBJ2-1, with a weak D call TRBD2 (6 bases). DNA of the CDR3: TGCGCCAGCAGCCAAGATCTCGGGACTTTTGAGCAGTTCTTC. This sequence encodes CASSQDLGTFEQFF.